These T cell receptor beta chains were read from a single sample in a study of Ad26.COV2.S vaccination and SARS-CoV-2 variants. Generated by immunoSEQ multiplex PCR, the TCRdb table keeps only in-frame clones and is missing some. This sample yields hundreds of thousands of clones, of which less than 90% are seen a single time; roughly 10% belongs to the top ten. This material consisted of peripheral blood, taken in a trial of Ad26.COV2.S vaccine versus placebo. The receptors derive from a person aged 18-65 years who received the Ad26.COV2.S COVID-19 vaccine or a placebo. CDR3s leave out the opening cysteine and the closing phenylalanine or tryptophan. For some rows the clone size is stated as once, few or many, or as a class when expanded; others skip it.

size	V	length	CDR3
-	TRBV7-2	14	ASSLVGREIAGELF
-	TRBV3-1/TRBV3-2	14	ASSQESGSGTDTQY
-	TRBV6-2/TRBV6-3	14	ASSFVWATNTGELF
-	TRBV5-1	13	ASSLGQPGRETQY
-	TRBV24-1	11	ATSDSSSNEQY
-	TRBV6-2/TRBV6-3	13	ASSSGQGGYNEQF
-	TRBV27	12	ASSMTGAPLEQY
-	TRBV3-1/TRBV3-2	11	ASSRRGGQPQH
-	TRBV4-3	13	ASSLSGHLNTEAF
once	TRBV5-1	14	ASSLDPGLGGNTIY
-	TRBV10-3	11	AISQGYRNGYT
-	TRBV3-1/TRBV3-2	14	ASSQEIGGQFNEQF
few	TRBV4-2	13	ASSRLTDPGNTIY
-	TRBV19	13	ASSKDRGTAEKLF
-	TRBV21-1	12	ASSKAAGGEGYT
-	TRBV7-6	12	ASSSDREEETQY
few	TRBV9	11	ASSPGREVGYT
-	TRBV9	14	ASSIRTSGSSNEQF
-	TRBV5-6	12	ASSLGAGKETQY
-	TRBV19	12	ASSIMGDGQPQH
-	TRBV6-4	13	ASSDSGRGNTEAF
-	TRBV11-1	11	ASSRDHTDTQY
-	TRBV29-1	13	SVDLYLASTDTQY